The present TCR beta chain was sequenced within a study of T cell repertoires in cytomegalovirus infection. Overall study context: Signatures in public TCR beta sequences pointed to both CMV infection and matching HLA type.

Via MiXCR, TCRdb re-called the reads, giving one row per CDR3 protein. The sample lists around 770,000 distinct CDR3 sequences; roughly 28% were seen once. Broader study findings: Dominant in the ex vivo response were TCR beta clonotypes restricted by HLA-C and specific for CMV.

On this clonotype itself: The antigen remains undetermined.

Sequenced material: cultured CD8+ T cells from PBMCs, taken from culture after CMV antigen stimulation. This receptor was identified in a human donor in good health (CMV status not recorded). Some clones in this sample may be carry-over from other donors' samples.

CDR3 amino acids: CASSTTGGAETQYF. The CDR3 nucleotides are TGTGCCAGCAGCACGACAGGGGGCGCTGAGACCCAGTACTTC. The rearrangement links TRBV28 to TRBJ2-5, with 10 positions matching TRBD1. Germline loops: CDR1 MDHEN, CDR2 SYDVKM. There are 14 residues in the CDR3. J gave up 5 bases and V 6 bases, and 6 bases lay outside the gene matches.